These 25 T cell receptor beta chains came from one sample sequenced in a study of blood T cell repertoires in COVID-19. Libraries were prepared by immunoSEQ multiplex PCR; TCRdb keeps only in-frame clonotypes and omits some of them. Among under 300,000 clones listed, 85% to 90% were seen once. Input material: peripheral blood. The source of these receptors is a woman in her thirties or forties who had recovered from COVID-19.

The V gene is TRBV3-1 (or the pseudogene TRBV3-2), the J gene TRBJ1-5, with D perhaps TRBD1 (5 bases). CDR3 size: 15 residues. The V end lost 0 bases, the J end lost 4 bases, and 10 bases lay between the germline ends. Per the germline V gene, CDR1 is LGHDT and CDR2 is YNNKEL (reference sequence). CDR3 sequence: CASSQDRAENQPQHF. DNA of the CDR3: TGTGCCAGCAGCCAAGACAGGGCCGAAAATCAGCCCCAGCATTTT.

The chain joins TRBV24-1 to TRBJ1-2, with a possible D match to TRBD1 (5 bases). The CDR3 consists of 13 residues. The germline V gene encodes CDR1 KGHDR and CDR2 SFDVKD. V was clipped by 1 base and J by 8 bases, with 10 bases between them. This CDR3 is CATSDFGGAGYTF. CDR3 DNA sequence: TGTGCCACCAGTGATTTTGGAGGGGCCGGCTACACCTTC.

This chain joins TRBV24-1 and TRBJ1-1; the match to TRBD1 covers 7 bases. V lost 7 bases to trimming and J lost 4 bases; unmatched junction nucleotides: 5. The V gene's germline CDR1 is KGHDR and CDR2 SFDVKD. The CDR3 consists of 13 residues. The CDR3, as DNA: TGTGCCACCAGGGTGACAGGGTCCACTGAAGCTTTCTTT. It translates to CATRVTGSTEAFF.

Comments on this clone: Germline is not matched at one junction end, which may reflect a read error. CDR3 sequence reads: CAIGDRQNTEAFF. In DNA, the CDR3 is TGTGCCATCGGTGACAGGCAGAACACTGAAGCTTTCTTT. The chain uses TRBV10-3 and TRBJ1-1; D is possibly TRBD1 (6 bases). Germline loops: CDR1 ENHRY, CDR2 SYGVKD. CDR3 length: 13 amino acids.

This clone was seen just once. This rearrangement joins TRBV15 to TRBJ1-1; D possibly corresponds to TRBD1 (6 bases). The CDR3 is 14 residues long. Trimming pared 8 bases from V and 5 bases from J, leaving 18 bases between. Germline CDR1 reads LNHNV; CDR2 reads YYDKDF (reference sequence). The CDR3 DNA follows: TGTGCCACCGGGGGCCCAGGGTTGGGGACTGAAGCTTTCTTT. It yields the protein CATGGPGLGTEAFF.

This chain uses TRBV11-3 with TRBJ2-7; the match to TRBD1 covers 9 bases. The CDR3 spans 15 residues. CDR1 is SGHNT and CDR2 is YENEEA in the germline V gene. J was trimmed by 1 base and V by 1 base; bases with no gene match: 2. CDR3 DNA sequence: TGTGCCAGCAGCTTAGGGGGGACAGGGTCCTACGAGCAGTACTTC. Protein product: CASSLGGTGSYEQYF.

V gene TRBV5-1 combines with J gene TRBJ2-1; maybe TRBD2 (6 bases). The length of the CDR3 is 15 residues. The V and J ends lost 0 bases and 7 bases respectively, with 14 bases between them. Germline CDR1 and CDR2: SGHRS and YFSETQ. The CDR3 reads CASSLETGRGNEQFF. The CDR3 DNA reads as TGCGCCAGCAGCTTGGAGACTGGTCGGGGGAATGAGCAGTTCTTC. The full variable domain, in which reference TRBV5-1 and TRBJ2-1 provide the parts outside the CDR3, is KAGVTQTPRYLIKTRGQQVTLSCSPISGHRSVSWYQQTPGQGLQFLFEYFSETQRNKGNFPGRFSGRQFSNSRSEMNVSTLELGDSALYLCASSLETGRGNEQFFGPGTRLTVL.

The chain's CDR3 is CASSLDRGGTEAFF. The CDR3 DNA sequence: TGTGCCAGCTCACTCGACAGGGGGGGAACTGAAGCTTTCTTT. The V gene is TRBV18, the J gene TRBJ1-1, with 9 bases aligning to TRBD1. Germline CDR1 is KGHSH and CDR2 is LQKENI. The CDR3 consists of 14 residues. V was pared by 4 bases and J by 5 bases, with 5 bases of the junction left unmatched.

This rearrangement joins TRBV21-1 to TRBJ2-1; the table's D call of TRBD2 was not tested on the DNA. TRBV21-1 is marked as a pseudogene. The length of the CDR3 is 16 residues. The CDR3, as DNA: TGTGCCAGCAGCACCAAGCGGGTTAACTCCTACAATGAGCAGTTCTTC. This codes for CASSTKRVNSYNEQFF.

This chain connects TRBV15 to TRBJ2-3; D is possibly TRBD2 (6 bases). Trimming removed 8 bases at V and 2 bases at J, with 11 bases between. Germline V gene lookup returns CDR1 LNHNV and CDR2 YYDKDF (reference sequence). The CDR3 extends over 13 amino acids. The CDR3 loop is CATRDWTTDTQYF. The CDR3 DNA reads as TGTGCCACCCGGGACTGGACCACAGATACGCAGTATTTT.

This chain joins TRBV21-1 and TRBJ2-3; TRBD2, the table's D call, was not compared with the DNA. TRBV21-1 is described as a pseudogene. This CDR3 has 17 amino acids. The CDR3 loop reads CASSKPVRGISTDTQYF. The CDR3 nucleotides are TGTGCCAGCAGCAAACCGGTGCGGGGCATATCCACAGATACGCAGTATTTT.

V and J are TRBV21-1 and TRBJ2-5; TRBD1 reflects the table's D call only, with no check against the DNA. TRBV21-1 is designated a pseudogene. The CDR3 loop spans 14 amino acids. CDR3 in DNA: TGTGCCAGCAGCCGACGACAGTGCCAAGAGACCCAGTACTTC. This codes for CASSRRQCQETQYF.

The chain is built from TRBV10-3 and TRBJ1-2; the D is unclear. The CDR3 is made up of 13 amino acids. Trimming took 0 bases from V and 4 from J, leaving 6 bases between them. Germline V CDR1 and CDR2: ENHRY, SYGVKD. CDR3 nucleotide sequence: TGTGCCATCAGTGAGTCGGGCGTCTATGGCTACACCTTC. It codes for CAISESGVYGYTF.

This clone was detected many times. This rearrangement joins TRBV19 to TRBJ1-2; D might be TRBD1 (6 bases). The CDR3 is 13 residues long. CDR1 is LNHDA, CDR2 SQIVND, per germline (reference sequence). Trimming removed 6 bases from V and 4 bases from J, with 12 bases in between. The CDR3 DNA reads TGTGCCAGTAGCCCCCGGGACACCTATGGCTACACCTTC. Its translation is CASSPRDTYGYTF.

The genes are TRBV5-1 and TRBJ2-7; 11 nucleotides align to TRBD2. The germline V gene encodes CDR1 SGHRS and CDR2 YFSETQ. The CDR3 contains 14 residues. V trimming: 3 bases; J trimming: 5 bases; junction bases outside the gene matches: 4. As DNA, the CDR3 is TGCGCCAGCAGCTCGGGACTAGCGGAACACGAGCAGTACTTC. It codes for CASSSGLAEHEQYF.

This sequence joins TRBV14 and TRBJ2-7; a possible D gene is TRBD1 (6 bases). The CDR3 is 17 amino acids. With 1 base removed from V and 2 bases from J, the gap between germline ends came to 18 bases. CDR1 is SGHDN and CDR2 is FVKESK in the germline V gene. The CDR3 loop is CASSQGDPSRGPYEQYF. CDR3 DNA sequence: TGTGCCAGCAGCCAAGGGGACCCCTCCAGGGGTCCCTACGAGCAGTACTTC.

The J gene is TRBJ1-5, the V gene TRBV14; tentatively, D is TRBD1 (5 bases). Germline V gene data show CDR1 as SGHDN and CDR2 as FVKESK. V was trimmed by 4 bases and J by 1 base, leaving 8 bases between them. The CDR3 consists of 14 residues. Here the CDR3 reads CASSPGGSNQPQHF. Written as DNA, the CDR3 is TGTGCCAGCAGCCCCGGGGGGAGCAATCAGCCCCAGCATTTT.

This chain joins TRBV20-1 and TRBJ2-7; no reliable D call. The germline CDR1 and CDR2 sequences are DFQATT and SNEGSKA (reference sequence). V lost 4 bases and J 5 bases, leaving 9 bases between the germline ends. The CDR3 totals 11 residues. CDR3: CSATPRHEQYF. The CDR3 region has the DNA TGCAGTGCTACTCCTAGGCACGAGCAGTACTTC.

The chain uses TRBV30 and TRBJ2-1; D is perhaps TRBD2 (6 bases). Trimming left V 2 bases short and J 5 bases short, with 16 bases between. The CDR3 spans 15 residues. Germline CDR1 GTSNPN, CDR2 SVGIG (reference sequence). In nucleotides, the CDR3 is TGTGCCTGGAGTCGGGGGTCCGGGTTGGACAATGAGCAGTTCTTC. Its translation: CAWSRGSGLDNEQFF.

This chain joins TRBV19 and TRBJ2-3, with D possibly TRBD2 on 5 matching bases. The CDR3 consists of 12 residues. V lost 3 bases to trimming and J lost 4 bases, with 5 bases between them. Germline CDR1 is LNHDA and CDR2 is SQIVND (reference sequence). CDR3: CASSMRADTQYF. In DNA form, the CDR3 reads TGTGCCAGTAGTATGAGGGCAGATACGCAGTATTTT. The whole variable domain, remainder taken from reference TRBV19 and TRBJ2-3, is DGGITQSPKYLFRKEGQNVTLSCEQNLNHDAMYWYRQDPGQGLRLIYYSQIVNDFQKGDIAEGYSVSREKKESFPLTVTSAQKNPTAFYLCASSMRADTQYFGPGTRLTVL.

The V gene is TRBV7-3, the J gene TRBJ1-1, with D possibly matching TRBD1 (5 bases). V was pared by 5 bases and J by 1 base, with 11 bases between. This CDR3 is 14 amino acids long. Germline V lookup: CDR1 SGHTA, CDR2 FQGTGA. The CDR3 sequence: CASSHPGGNTEAFF. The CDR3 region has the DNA TGTGCCAGCAGCCATCCCGGGGGGAACACTGAAGCTTTCTTT.

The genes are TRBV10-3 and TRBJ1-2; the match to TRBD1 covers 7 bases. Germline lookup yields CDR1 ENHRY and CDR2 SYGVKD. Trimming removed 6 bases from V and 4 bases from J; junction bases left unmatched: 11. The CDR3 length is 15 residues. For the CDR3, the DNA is TGTGCCATCAGACAAGCCGTGGACAGGAGCTATGGCTACACCTTC. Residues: CAIRQAVDRSYGYTF.

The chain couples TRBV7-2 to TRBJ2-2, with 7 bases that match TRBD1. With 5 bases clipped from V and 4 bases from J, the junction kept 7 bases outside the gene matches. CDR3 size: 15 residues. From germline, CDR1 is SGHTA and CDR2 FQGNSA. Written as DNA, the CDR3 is TGTGCCAGCAGCCTGAAGACAGGGCCCACCGGGGAGCTGTTTTTT. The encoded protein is CASSLKTGPTGELFF.

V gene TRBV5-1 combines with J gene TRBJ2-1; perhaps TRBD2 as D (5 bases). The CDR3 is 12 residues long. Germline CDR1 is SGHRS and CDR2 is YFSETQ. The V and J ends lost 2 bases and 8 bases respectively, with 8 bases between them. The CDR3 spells CASSFPGDEQFF. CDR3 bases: TGCGCCAGCAGCTTTCCCGGGGATGAGCAGTTCTTC.

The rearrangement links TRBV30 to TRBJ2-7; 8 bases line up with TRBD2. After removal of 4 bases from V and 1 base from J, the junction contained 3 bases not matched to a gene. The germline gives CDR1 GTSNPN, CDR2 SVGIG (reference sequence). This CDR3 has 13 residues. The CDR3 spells CAWTRGGSYEQYV. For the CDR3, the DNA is TGTGCCTGGACCCGGGGGGGTTCCTACGAGCAGTACGTC.